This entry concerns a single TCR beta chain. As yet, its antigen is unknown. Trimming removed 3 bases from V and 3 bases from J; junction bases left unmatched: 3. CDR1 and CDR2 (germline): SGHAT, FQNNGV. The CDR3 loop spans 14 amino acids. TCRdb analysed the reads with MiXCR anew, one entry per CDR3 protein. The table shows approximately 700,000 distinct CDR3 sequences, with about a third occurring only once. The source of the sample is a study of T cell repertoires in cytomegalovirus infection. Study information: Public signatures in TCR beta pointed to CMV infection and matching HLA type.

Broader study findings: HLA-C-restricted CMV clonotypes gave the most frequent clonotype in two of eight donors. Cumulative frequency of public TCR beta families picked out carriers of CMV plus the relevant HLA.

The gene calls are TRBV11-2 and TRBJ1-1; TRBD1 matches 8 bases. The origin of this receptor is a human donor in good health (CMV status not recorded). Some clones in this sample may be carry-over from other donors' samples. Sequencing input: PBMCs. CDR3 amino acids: CASSFTGGYTEAFF. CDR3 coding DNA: TGTGCCAGCAGCTTCACAGGGGGGTACACTGAAGCTTTCTTT.